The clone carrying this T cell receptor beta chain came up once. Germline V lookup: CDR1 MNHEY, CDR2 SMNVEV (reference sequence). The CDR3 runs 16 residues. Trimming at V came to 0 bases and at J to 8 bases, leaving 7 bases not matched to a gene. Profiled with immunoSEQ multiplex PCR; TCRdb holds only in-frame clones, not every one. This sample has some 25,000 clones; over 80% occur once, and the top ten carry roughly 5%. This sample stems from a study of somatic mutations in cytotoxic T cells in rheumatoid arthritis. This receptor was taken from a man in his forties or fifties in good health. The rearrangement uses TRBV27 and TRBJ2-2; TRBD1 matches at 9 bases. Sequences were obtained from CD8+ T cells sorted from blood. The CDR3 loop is CASSLSYRGRSGELFF. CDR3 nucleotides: TGTGCCAGCAGTTTATCCTACAGGGGGCGGTCAGGGGAGCTGTTTTTT.